The 32 T cell receptor beta chains presented below share a single source sample, sequenced in a study of PD-1 blockade in classical Hodgkin lymphoma. Each patient experienced a relapse that followed autologous stem cell transplantation, and brentuximab vedotin exposure varied. Sequenced by immunoSEQ multiplex PCR; TCRdb stores in-frame clones only, minus some. The sample records 90,000 to 95,000 clones, about 91% being singletons. Sequences were derived from peripheral blood mononuclear cells (PBMCs), sampled before the second cycle of nivolumab. These receptor sequences come from a human donor with classical Hodgkin lymphoma.

This chain uses TRBV27 with TRBJ2-1; possible D gene TRBD1, 6 bases. CDR1 and CDR2 (germline): MNHEY, SMNVEV (reference sequence). V dropped 9 bases and J dropped 9 bases, with 15 bases sitting between them. The length of the CDR3 is 12 residues. Written as DNA, the CDR3 is TGTGCCAGGTCAGGGGTACGTCTTGAGCAGTTCTTC. Protein: CARSGVRLEQFF.

The chain recombines TRBV15 with TRBJ1-5; D not certain. V dropped 5 bases and J dropped 1 base, with 9 bases sitting between them. This CDR3 comprises 14 residues. The germline gives CDR1 LNHNV, CDR2 YYDKDF (reference sequence). This chain's CDR3 is CATSPTGSNQPQHF. The CDR3 region has the DNA TGTGCCACCAGCCCTACTGGAAGCAATCAGCCCCAGCATTTT.

This clone was detected a few times. The chain is built from TRBV6-1 and TRBJ1-5; D remains unclear. V dropped 2 bases and J dropped 7 bases, with 9 bases sitting between them. The CDR3 contains 13 residues. Per germline, CDR1 MNHNS and CDR2 SASEGT. The CDR3 DNA is TGTGCCAGCAGTGAAACGTTTAAGCAGCCCCAGCATTTT. This sequence encodes CASSETFKQPQHF.

This clone occurred a few times. The rearrangement links TRBV7-8 to TRBJ2-4; D tentatively reads TRBD1 or TRBD2 (5 bases each). Trimming removed 1 base at V and 4 bases at J, with 20 bases between. CDR1 is SGHVS and CDR2 is FQNEAQ in the germline V gene. CDR3 size: 18 residues. CDR3 DNA sequence: TGTGCCAGCAGCTTAGTGGGGGACCGCCTTGATGGAAAAAACATTCAGTACTTC. This sequence encodes CASSLVGDRLDGKNIQYF.

The chain has TRBV19 and TRBJ2-7; D tentatively reads TRBD1 or TRBD2 (5 bases each). This CDR3 comprises 12 residues. Germline V gene lookup returns CDR1 LNHDA and CDR2 SQIVND (reference sequence). Trimming took off 9 bases at V and 6 bases at J, with 15 bases between the two ends. The CDR3 region is CASSGRWSEQYF. The CDR3 DNA follows: TGTGCCAGCTCGGGGCGCTGGTCCGAGCAGTACTTC.

This clone was seen a single time. This chain connects TRBV29-1 to TRBJ2-7, with no clear D. The V gene lost 2 bases and the J gene lost 7 bases, with 12 bases spanning the gap. Germline CDR1 reads SQVTM; CDR2 reads ANQGSEA. This CDR3 is built from 12 residues. CDR3: CSVERTVGEQYF. The CDR3, as DNA: TGCAGCGTTGAACGAACGGTGGGTGAGCAGTACTTC.

This chain joins TRBV5-6 and TRBJ2-3; unclear D gene. The V gene lost 0 bases and the J gene lost 4 bases, with 0 bases spanning the gap. Germline CDR1 and CDR2: SGHDT and YYEEEE. The CDR3 length is 11 residues. In DNA form, the CDR3 reads TGTGCCAGCAGCTTGGCAGATACGCAGTATTTT. Protein sequence: CASSLADTQYF.

The gene calls are TRBV7-2 and TRBJ2-3, with D perhaps matching TRBD1 or TRBD2 (5 bases each). V shed 7 bases and J shed 3 bases, with 11 bases lying between them. The CDR3 is 13 residues long. Germline CDR1 is SGHTA and CDR2 is FQGNSA. The CDR3: CASNPGRTDTQYF. CDR3 nucleotide sequence: TGTGCCAGCAACCCGGGGCGGACAGATACGCAGTATTTT. The full variable domain, with the rest looked up from reference TRBV7-2 and TRBJ2-3, is GAGVSQSPSNKVTEKGKDVELRCDPISGHTALYWYRQSLGQGLEFLIYFQGNSAPDKSGLPSDRFSAERTGGSVSTLTIQRTQQEDSAVYLCASNPGRTDTQYFGPGTRLTVL.

The V call is TRBV11-2, the J call TRBJ1-2, with 9 bases that match TRBD1. The CDR3 has 15 amino acids. Germline V gives CDR1 SGHAT, CDR2 FQNNGV. J gave up 3 bases and V 5 bases, and 7 bases lay outside the gene matches. CDR3 nucleotide sequence: TGTGCCAGCAGCCAACAGGGGGCCCATGACTATGGCTACACCTTC. Amino acid sequence: CASSQQGAHDYGYTF.

The V call is TRBV27, the J call TRBJ1-1; D is undetermined. Trimming removed 2 bases at V and 3 bases at J, with 13 bases between. The CDR3 is 15 residues long. CDR1 is MNHEY, CDR2 SMNVEV, per germline (reference sequence). The CDR3 sequence: CASSLVREKDTEAFF. The CDR3 DNA reads TGTGCCAGCAGTTTAGTGAGGGAAAAGGACACTGAAGCTTTCTTT.

The CDR3 reads CASNRRGRPDEGDTQYF. CDR3 DNA sequence: TGCGCCAGCAACCGAAGAGGCAGGCCCGACGAGGGAGATACGCAGTATTTT. The rearrangement links TRBV5-1 to TRBJ2-3, with D possibly matching TRBD2 (5 bases). The CDR3 sequence is 17 residues long. The V end was cut by 6 bases, the J end by 5 bases, with 25 bases between. Germline lookup yields CDR1 SGHRS and CDR2 YFSETQ.

Here the CDR3 reads CATSRDGGTVVAGANVLTF. CDR3 DNA: TGTGCCACCAGCAGAGATGGCGGGACAGTCGTCGCTGGGGCCAACGTCCTGACTTTC. This rearrangement joins TRBV15 to TRBJ2-6, with D maybe TRBD1 (7 bases). Trimming removed 0 bases at V and 2 bases at J, with 17 bases between. CDR1 and CDR2 from the germline V gene are LNHNV and YYDKDF (reference sequence). The CDR3 sequence is 19 residues long.

The chain recombines TRBV7-2 with TRBJ2-7; the D gene is possibly TRBD2 (5 bases). Deletions cut 3 bases from V and 4 bases from J, with 10 bases between. Germline CDR1 SGHTA, CDR2 FQGNSA. The CDR3 spans 13 residues. The CDR3: CASSFGGKYEQYF. The CDR3 DNA follows: TGTGCCAGCAGCTTTGGAGGAAAGTACGAGCAGTACTTC.

The J gene is TRBJ1-5, the V gene TRBV6-5; unclear D gene. CDR3 length equals 15 residues. The V gene lost 8 bases and the J gene lost 0 bases, with 14 bases spanning the gap. The V gene's germline CDR1 is MNHEY and CDR2 SVGAGI. Written as DNA, the CDR3 is TGTGCCAGCTGGTCGGGAGGATTTAGCAATCAGCCCCAGCATTTT. Translated: CASWSGGFSNQPQHF.

The chain has TRBV5-1 and TRBJ2-7; D possibly corresponds to TRBD1 (5 bases). The CDR3 is 15 amino acids. Germline CDR1 is SGHRS and CDR2 is YFSETQ. The V end was cut by 0 bases, the J end by 4 bases, with 14 bases between. The CDR3 sequence is CASSLVLGPEYEQYF. The CDR3 DNA is TGCGCCAGCAGCTTGGTTCTGGGGCCTGAATACGAGCAGTACTTC.

The V and J genes are TRBV6-5 and TRBJ2-1; 11 nucleotides align to TRBD1. CDR1 is MNHEY, CDR2 SVGAGI, per germline. After removal of 7 bases from V and 4 bases from J, the junction contained 6 bases not matched to a gene. The CDR3 has 15 amino acids. The CDR3 sequence: CASKRDRGKYNEQFF. CDR3 DNA sequence: TGTGCCAGCAAAAGGGACAGGGGGAAGTACAATGAGCAGTTCTTC.

V is TRBV7-6 and J is TRBJ1-6; TRBD1 matches at 10 bases. Germline V gene data show CDR1 as SGHVS and CDR2 as FNYEAQ. With 5 bases clipped from V and 7 bases from J, the junction kept 2 bases outside the gene matches. There are 14 residues in the CDR3. The CDR3: CASSPGQGNSPLHF. The CDR3 DNA sequence: TGTGCCAGCAGCCCGGGACAGGGGAATTCACCCCTCCACTTT.

The V and J genes are TRBV13 and TRBJ1-6, with 7 bases aligning to TRBD1. The CDR3 sequence is 19 residues long. With V trimmed by 4 bases and J by 0 bases, 12 bases remained unmatched. Looked up from germline, CDR1 is PRHDT and CDR2 is FYEKMQ (reference sequence). The CDR3 DNA reads TGTGCCAGCAGCTCGGTAGGGGACAGTAGGAGCTCCTATAATTCACCCCTCCACTTT. This gives the protein CASSSVGDSRSSYNSPLHF.

The DNA of the CDR3 is TGCGCCAGCAGCTCCATTCCAGGGGGGGGACAAGAGACCCAGTACTTC. It encodes CASSSIPGGGQETQYF. The chain carries TRBV5-1 and TRBJ2-5; perhaps D is TRBD1 or TRBD2 (7 bases each). Per the germline V gene, CDR1 is SGHRS and CDR2 is YFSETQ. The CDR3 covers 16 residues. V shed 3 bases and J shed 2 bases, with 17 bases lying between them.

The gene calls are TRBV7-6 and TRBJ2-3; 7 positions agree with TRBD1. There are 15 residues in the CDR3. The ends lost 5 bases at V and 0 bases at J; junction bases unmatched: 5. Germline-derived CDR1 and CDR2 are SGHVS and FNYEAQ. The CDR3 bases are TGTGCCAGCAGCCGCACAGGGGTCAGCACAGATACGCAGTATTTT. Its protein is CASSRTGVSTDTQYF.

The chain employs TRBV5-6 and TRBJ1-5, with 9 bases fitting TRBD1. The germline CDR1 and CDR2 sequences are SGHDT and YYEEEE. V trimming: 0 bases; J trimming: 4 bases; junction bases outside the gene matches: 2. The CDR3 covers 15 residues. The CDR3 sequence is CASSLGQGDNQPQHF. The CDR3 bases are TGTGCCAGCAGCTTGGGACAGGGGGATAATCAGCCCCAGCATTTT.

This clone has only one observation. The chain links TRBV11-1 to TRBJ2-7; 7 nucleotides line up with TRBD1. Germline CDR1 reads SGHAT; CDR2 reads FQDESV (reference sequence). V shed 3 bases, J shed 3 bases, and the junction held 2 bases outside the gene matches. The CDR3 loop spans 13 amino acids. The CDR3 nucleotides are TGTGCCAGCAGCTTCACAGGGGACTACGAGCAGTACTTC. Protein: CASSFTGDYEQYF.

The genes are TRBV9 and TRBJ2-1; a possible D gene is TRBD1 (6 bases). The CDR3 length is 16 residues. V was cut by 0 bases and J by 0 bases, with 10 bases left in between. The germline gives CDR1 SGDLS, CDR2 YYNGEE. The CDR3 loop reads CASSVGGRGSYNEQFF. The CDR3 bases are TGTGCCAGCAGCGTAGGAGGCAGGGGCTCCTACAATGAGCAGTTCTTC.

The chain carries TRBV6-5 and TRBJ1-1, with D uncertain. The CDR3 is 15 amino acids. Germline CDR1 and CDR2: MNHEY and SVGAGI. Between the trimmed V and J ends, which lost 5 bases and 1 base, there was a span of 14 bases. The CDR3 loop reads CASSSPLVRNTEAFF. Here the CDR3 DNA reads TGTGCCAGCAGTAGCCCCCTGGTCAGGAACACTGAAGCTTTCTTT.

The chain joins TRBV4-1 to TRBJ1-1; D is ambiguous. V lost 4 bases and J lost 2, with 8 bases in between. Per the germline V gene, CDR1 is MGHRA and CDR2 is YSYEKL. The CDR3 totals 13 residues. CDR3 amino acids: CASSPVANTEAFF. CDR3 nucleotide sequence: TGCGCCAGCAGCCCGGTGGCTAACACTGAAGCTTTCTTT.

This clone showed up just once. The chain employs TRBV28 and TRBJ1-5, with 7 bases fitting TRBD1. Germline lookup yields CDR1 MDHEN and CDR2 SYDVKM. CDR3 length: 15 amino acids. V lost 6 bases, J lost 8 bases, and 13 bases stayed unmatched. Written as DNA, the CDR3 is TGTGCCAGCAGGACAGCGGACAGGAGGGGGGAGCCCCAGCATTTT. Its protein is CASRTADRRGEPQHF.

V usage is TRBV28 and J usage is TRBJ2-7; D is possibly TRBD1 (6 bases). V was pared by 10 bases and J by 0 bases, with 16 bases between. Looked up from germline, CDR1 is MDHEN and CDR2 is SYDVKM. There are 14 residues in the CDR3. The CDR3 here is CAISRQENSYEQYF. In nucleotides, the CDR3 is TGTGCCATTTCCCGACAGGAGAACTCCTACGAGCAGTACTTC.

J is TRBJ2-1 and V is TRBV2, with 9 positions matching TRBD2. This CDR3 is 15 amino acids long. CDR1 and CDR2 (germline): SNHLY, FYNNEI. V lost 6 bases and J lost 8; bases outside the gene matches: 11. Written as DNA, the CDR3 is TGTGCCAGCAGGGGAGCGGGAGGTAGAGGTTATGAGCAGTTCTTC. Translating gives CASRGAGGRGYEQFF.

This rearrangement joins TRBV5-1 to TRBJ2-5; perhaps TRBD2 as D (6 bases). Deletions cut 0 bases from V and 1 base from J, with 10 bases between. CDR3 length equals 15 residues. CDR1 is SGHRS and CDR2 is YFSETQ in the germline V gene. The DNA of the CDR3 is TGCGCCAGCAGCTTGGTAGGCGGGGCCCAAGAGACCCAGTACTTC. It is translated as CASSLVGGAQETQYF.

This clone is a singleton in its sample. This rearrangement joins TRBV2 to TRBJ1-6; 10 bases are shared with TRBD1. Germline assignment: CDR1 SNHLY and CDR2 FYNNEI. The trim removed 6 bases at V and 1 base at J, leaving 3 bases unmatched. This CDR3 has 16 amino acids. CDR3 coding DNA: TGTGCCAGCAGGGACAGGGGGTTTTCCTATAATTCACCCCTCCACTTT. The encoded protein is CASRDRGFSYNSPLHF.

The chain has TRBV25-1 and TRBJ2-1; TRBD2 matches 7 bases. CDR3 length: 18 amino acids. Per the germline V gene, CDR1 is MGHDK and CDR2 is SYGVNS. Trimming at V came to 6 bases and at J to 1 base, leaving 15 bases not matched to a gene. The CDR3 loop reads CASRGGDSPRASYNEQFF. CDR3 in DNA: TGTGCCAGCAGGGGAGGGGACTCCCCGAGGGCGTCCTACAATGAGCAGTTCTTC. The whole variable domain, filled in from reference TRBV25-1 and TRBJ2-1, reads EADIYQTPRYLVIGTGKKITLECSQTMGHDKMYWYQQDPGMELHLIHYSYGVNSTEKGDLSSESTVSRIRTEHFPLTLESARPSHTSQYLCASRGGDSPRASYNEQFFGPGTRLTVL.

The chain combines TRBV19 with TRBJ2-1; D unclear. V was pared by 3 bases and J by 6 bases, with 9 bases between. In germline, CDR1 is LNHDA, CDR2 SQIVND (reference sequence). The CDR3 is made up of 13 amino acids. The DNA of the CDR3 is TGTGCCAGTAGTATCGACCCGTTCAATGAGCAGTTCTTC. This encodes CASSIDPFNEQFF.